These 20 T cell receptor beta chains came from one sample sequenced in a study of OX40 agonist ivuxolimab in advanced cancers. Measured with immunoSEQ multiplex PCR; TCRdb has only the in-frame clones, and not every one. The sample shows 48,000 or so clones, 70% to 90% of them seen only once. This sample comprised CD4+ or CD8+ T cells sorted from blood, obtained in a trial of the OX40 agonist ivuxolimab. The receptors shown here come from an adult with an advanced solid tumor such as melanoma, head and neck, liver or kidney cancer.

The chain employs TRBV4-3 and TRBJ1-6; TRBD1 matches at 7 bases. The germline CDR1 and CDR2 sequences are LGHNA and YSLEER. The CDR3 extends over 17 amino acids. V dropped 2 bases and J dropped 10; count of bases not matched to a gene: 14. The CDR3 spells CASSQSPPGQVESPLHF. CDR3 coding DNA: TGCGCCAGCAGCCAATCCCCCCCCGGACAGGTCGAGTCACCCCTCCACTTT.

The J gene is TRBJ1-5, the V gene TRBV7-9; TRBD1 matches 8 bases. Germline trimming cut 4 bases from V and 4 bases from J; bases unmatched to any gene: 3. The germline CDR1 and CDR2 sequences are SEHNR and FQNEAQ (reference sequence). This CDR3 has 14 amino acids. The CDR3 bases are TGTGCCAGCAGCTCGACAGGGGAGAATCAGCCCCAGCATTTT. Translated: CASSSTGENQPQHF.

This chain uses TRBV28 with TRBJ1-1; D is undetermined. V was pared by 2 bases and J by 1 base, with 11 bases between. CDR3 size: 15 residues. In germline, CDR1 is MDHEN, CDR2 SYDVKM. CDR3 coding DNA: TGTGCCAGCAGTTTAGAGTCGGACTCGAACACTGAAGCTTTCTTT. It encodes CASSLESDSNTEAFF.

In this sample, this clone turned up once. The rearrangement uses TRBV28 and TRBJ1-1; D ambiguous. Germline V gives CDR1 MDHEN, CDR2 SYDVKM. CDR3 length equals 12 residues. Trimming stripped 3 bases from V and 1 base from J, with 3 bases between. The CDR3 loop reads CASSFGNTEAFF. CDR3 DNA sequence: TGTGCCAGCAGTTTTGGGAACACTGAAGCTTTCTTT. The complete variable domain, with remaining parts taken from reference TRBV28 and TRBJ1-1, reads DVKVTQSSRYLVKRTGEKVFLECVQDMDHENMFWYRQDPGLGLRLIYFSYDVKMKEKGDIPEGYSVSREKKERFSLILESASTNQTSMYLCASSFGNTEAFFGQGTRLTVV.

This clone was seen just once. The V and J genes are TRBV30 and TRBJ1-2; D is possibly TRBD1 (5 bases). The CDR3 totals 15 residues. The V end lost 5 bases, the J end lost 4 bases, and 20 bases lay between the germline ends. Germline lookup yields CDR1 GTSNPN and CDR2 SVGIG (reference sequence). CDR3 residues: CAWLIRGPGGYGYTF. CDR3 in DNA: TGTGCCTGGCTAATCCGGGGCCCGGGCGGCTATGGCTACACCTTC.

V is TRBV29-1 and J is TRBJ1-4, with D possibly being TRBD1 (6 bases). Germline lookup yields CDR1 SQVTM and CDR2 ANQGSEA. This CDR3 has 14 residues. The V gene lost 5 bases and the J gene lost 7 bases, with 17 bases spanning the gap. Written as DNA, the CDR3 is TGCAGCGTTACACCGGGACACGGACTTGAAAAACTGTTTTTT. Encoded protein: CSVTPGHGLEKLFF. The whole variable domain, filled in from reference TRBV29-1 and TRBJ1-4, reads SAVISQKPSRDICQRGTSLTIQCQVDSQVTMMFWYRQQPGQSLTLIATANQGSEATYESGFVIDKFPISRPNLTFSTLTVSNMSPEDSSIYLCSVTPGHGLEKLFFGSGTQLSVL.

The rearrangement joins TRBV5-4 to TRBJ2-7, with TRBD2 matching 14 bases. The V gene end was trimmed by 4 bases and the J gene end by 2 bases; junction bases not matched to a gene: 8. Germline values: CDR1 SGHNT, CDR2 YYREEE (reference sequence). This CDR3 region has 17 residues. The CDR3 region has the DNA TGTGCCAGCAGCCTGACTAGCGGGGGGGAGGCGACCTACGAGCAGTACTTC. Translating gives CASSLTSGGEATYEQYF.

V and J are TRBV7-2 and TRBJ2-4, with unresolved D. V lost 4 bases, J lost 6 bases, and 13 bases lay in between. In germline, CDR1 is SGHTA, CDR2 FQGNSA. The CDR3 has 14 amino acids. The CDR3 loop reads CASSYSSPGNIQYF. Written as DNA, the CDR3 is TGTGCCAGCAGCTACTCCTCCCCTGGAAACATTCAGTACTTC. Variable domain in full (rest from reference TRBV7-2 and TRBJ2-4): GAGVSQSPSNKVTEKGKDVELRCDPISGHTALYWYRQSLGQGLEFLIYFQGNSAPDKSGLPSDRFSAERTGGSVSTLTIQRTQQEDSAVYLCASSYSSPGNIQYFGAGTRLSVL.

V usage is TRBV7-6 and J usage is TRBJ1-5; D is perhaps TRBD1 (5 bases). This CDR3 spans 13 amino acids. Germline CDR1 is SGHVS and CDR2 is FNYEAQ. V was trimmed by 1 base and J by 6 bases, leaving 7 bases between them. The CDR3 region has the DNA TGTGCCAGCAGCTTAGATGGGGGTCAGCCCCAGCATTTT. Translation gives CASSLDGGQPQHF.

CDR3 loop: CASSLSKTGTNTQYF. The CDR3 bases are TGTGCCAGCAGTTTATCCAAGACTGGTACGAATACGCAGTATTTT. The chain joins TRBV28 to TRBJ2-3; D is uncertain. Germline values: CDR1 MDHEN, CDR2 SYDVKM. The CDR3 has 15 amino acids. V shed 1 base and J shed 7 bases, with 15 bases lying between them.

CDR3 DNA: TGTGCCATCAGTGAGTCCGCCTACGAGCAGTACTTC. It encodes CAISESAYEQYF. The chain links TRBV10-3 to TRBJ2-7; D ambiguous. V was shortened by 0 bases and J by 2 bases, with 2 bases between the two germline ends. CDR1 ENHRY and CDR2 SYGVKD come from the germline V gene. The CDR3 has 12 residues.

The chain carries TRBV27 and TRBJ2-3, with D hard to call. This CDR3 contains 13 residues. The V end lost 1 base, the J end lost 6 bases, and 8 bases lay between the germline ends. Germline lookup yields CDR1 MNHEY and CDR2 SMNVEV (reference sequence). The CDR3 DNA reads TGTGCCAGCAGTTTATTAGGTATGGATACGCAGTATTTT. Its protein is CASSLLGMDTQYF.

This chain links TRBV7-8 with TRBJ2-3; D unclear. Germline-derived CDR1 and CDR2 are SGHVS and FQNEAQ. V was shortened by 5 bases and J by 5 bases, with 11 bases between the two germline ends. This CDR3 is built from 13 residues. The DNA for the CDR3 is TGTGCCAGCAGCCACATTCAAGAAGATACGCAGTATTTT. This encodes CASSHIQEDTQYF.

The chain employs TRBV4-3 and TRBJ2-7; D is uncertain. The germline gives CDR1 LGHNA, CDR2 YSLEER. V gave up 1 base and J gave up 3 bases, with 10 bases separating them. This CDR3 is 14 amino acids long. DNA for the CDR3: TGCGCCAGCAGCCAAGGGGTATCACACTACGAGCAGTACTTC. Its protein is CASSQGVSHYEQYF.

The chain is built from TRBV7-3 and TRBJ2-7; TRBD1 aligns across 10 bases. With V trimmed by 2 bases and J by 3 bases, 1 base remained unmatched. Germline V gene data show CDR1 as SGHTA and CDR2 as FQGTGA. There are 14 residues in the CDR3. Here the CDR3 reads CASSLGQGDYEQYF. The CDR3 bases are TGTGCCAGCAGCTTAGGACAGGGGGACTACGAGCAGTACTTC. The full variable domain, its missing parts supplied by reference TRBV7-3 and TRBJ2-7, is GAGVSQTPSNKVTEKGKYVELRCDPISGHTALYWYRQSLGQGPEFLIYFQGTGAADDSGLPNDRFFAVRPEGSVSTLKIQRTERGDSAVYLCASSLGQGDYEQYFGPGTRLTVT.

V usage is TRBV10-2 and J usage is TRBJ1-2; tentative D call: TRBD1 (5 bases). The CDR3 contains 15 residues. Trimming stripped 1 base from V and 4 bases from J, with 13 bases between. Germline V gives CDR1 WSHSY, CDR2 SAAADI. CDR3 loop: CASSEFAGTVYGYTF. In nucleotides, the CDR3 is TGCGCCAGCAGTGAGTTTGCAGGGACGGTCTATGGCTACACCTTC.

The V gene is TRBV6-1, the J gene TRBJ2-2; D gene uncertain. The V and J ends lost 7 bases and 1 base respectively, with 7 bases between them. CDR3 length: 13 residues. The germline V gene encodes CDR1 MNHNS and CDR2 SASEGT. The CDR3 coding sequence is TGTGCCAGCAAACAAGAGAACACCGGGGAGCTGTTTTTT. It translates to CASKQENTGELFF.

J is TRBJ2-3 and V is TRBV9; D is perhaps TRBD1 (6 bases). V shed 4 bases and J shed 6 bases, with 9 bases lying between them. The germline V gene encodes CDR1 SGDLS and CDR2 YYNGEE. This CDR3 region has 12 residues. DNA for the CDR3: TGTGCCAGCAGCTGGGGGCCGGATACGCAGTATTTT. Its protein is CASSWGPDTQYF.

V usage is TRBV5-4 and J usage is TRBJ1-2; D unclear. The V end was cut by 1 base, the J end by 2 bases, with 9 bases between. The V gene's germline CDR1 is SGHNT and CDR2 YYREEE (reference sequence). The CDR3 is 14 amino acids. CDR3 sequence (DNA): TGTGCCAGCAGCTTGTACCTGGCCAACTATGGCTACACCTTC. It specifies CASSLYLANYGYTF.

CDR3 DNA sequence: TGTGCCAGCAGTTCGACAGGGCCGGTAGGCTATGGCTACACCTTC. It translates to CASSSTGPVGYGYTF. The chain carries TRBV27 and TRBJ1-2; 7 nucleotides match TRBD1. The junction had 9 bases not matched to a gene; V was cut back by 4 bases and J by 4 bases. Germline V lookup: CDR1 MNHEY, CDR2 SMNVEV (reference sequence). The CDR3 contains 15 residues.